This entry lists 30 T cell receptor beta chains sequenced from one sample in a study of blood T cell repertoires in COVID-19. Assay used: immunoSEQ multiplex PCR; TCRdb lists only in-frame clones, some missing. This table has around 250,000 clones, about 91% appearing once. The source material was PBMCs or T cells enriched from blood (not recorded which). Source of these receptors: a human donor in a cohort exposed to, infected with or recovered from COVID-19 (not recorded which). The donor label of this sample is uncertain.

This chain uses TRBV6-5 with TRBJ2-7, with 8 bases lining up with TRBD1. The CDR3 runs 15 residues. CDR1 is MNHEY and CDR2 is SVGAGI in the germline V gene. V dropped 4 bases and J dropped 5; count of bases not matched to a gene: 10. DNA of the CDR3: TGTGCCAGCAGTTCGACAGGGGTTGGGTTGAACGAGCAGTACTTC. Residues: CASSSTGVGLNEQYF.

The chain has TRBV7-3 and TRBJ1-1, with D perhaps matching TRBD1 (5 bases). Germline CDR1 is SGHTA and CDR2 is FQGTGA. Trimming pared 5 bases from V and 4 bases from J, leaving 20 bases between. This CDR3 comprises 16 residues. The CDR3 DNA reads TGTGCCAGCAGCACAACGAATGCTCTAGGGGCCACTGAAGCTTTCTTT. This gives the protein CASSTTNALGATEAFF.

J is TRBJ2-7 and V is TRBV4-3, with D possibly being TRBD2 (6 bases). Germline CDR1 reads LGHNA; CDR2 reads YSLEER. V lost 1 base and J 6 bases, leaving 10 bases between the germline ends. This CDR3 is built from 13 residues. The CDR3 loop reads CASSQAGEREQYF. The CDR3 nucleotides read TGCGCCAGCAGCCAAGCGGGGGAGCGCGAGCAGTACTTC.

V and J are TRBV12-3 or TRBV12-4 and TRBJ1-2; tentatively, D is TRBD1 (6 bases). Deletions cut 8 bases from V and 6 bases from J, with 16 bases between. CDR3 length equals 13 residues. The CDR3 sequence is CASGGPRGNGYTF. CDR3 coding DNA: TGTGCCAGCGGGGGACCGAGGGGGAATGGCTACACCTTC.

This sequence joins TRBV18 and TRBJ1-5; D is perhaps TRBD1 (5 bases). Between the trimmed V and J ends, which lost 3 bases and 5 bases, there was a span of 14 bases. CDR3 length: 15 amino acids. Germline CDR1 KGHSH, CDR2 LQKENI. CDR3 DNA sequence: TGTGCCAGCTCACCTCCCGGGGGTTCGGATCAGCCCCAGCATTTT. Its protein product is CASSPPGGSDQPQHF.

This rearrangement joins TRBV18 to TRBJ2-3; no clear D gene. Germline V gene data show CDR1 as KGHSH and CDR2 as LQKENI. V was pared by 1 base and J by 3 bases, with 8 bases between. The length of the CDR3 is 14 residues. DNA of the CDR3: TGTGCCAGCTCACCACTCGACTTTACAGATACGCAGTATTTT. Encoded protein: CASSPLDFTDTQYF.

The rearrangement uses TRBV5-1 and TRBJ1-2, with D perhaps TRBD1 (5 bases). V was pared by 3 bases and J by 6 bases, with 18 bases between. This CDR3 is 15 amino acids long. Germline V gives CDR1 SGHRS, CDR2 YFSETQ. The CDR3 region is CASSWGTYGTDGYTF. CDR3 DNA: TGCGCCAGCAGCTGGGGGACTTACGGGACCGATGGCTACACCTTC.

CDR3 DNA: TGTGCCAGCAGTTACTACCCAGGACTAGCGCCATTCTACGAGCAGTACTTC. It encodes CASSYYPGLAPFYEQYF. V usage is TRBV6-2 or TRBV6-3 and J usage is TRBJ2-7; 9 bases map to TRBD2. Germline values: CDR1 MNHEY, CDR2 SVGEGT. After removal of 1 base from V and 3 bases from J, the junction contained 10 bases not matched to a gene. The CDR3 extends over 17 amino acids.

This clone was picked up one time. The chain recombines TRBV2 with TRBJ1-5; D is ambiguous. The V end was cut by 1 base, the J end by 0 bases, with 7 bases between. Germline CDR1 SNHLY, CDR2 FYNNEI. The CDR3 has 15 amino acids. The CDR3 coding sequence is TGTGCCAGCAGTGAAGGCAGTATTAGCAATCAGCCCCAGCATTTT. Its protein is CASSEGSISNQPQHF.

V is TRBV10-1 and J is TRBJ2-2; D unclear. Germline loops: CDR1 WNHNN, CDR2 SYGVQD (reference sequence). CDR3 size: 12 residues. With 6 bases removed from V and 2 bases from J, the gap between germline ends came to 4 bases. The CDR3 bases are TGCGCCAGCAGCTCTAACACCGGGGAGCTGTTTTTT. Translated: CASSSNTGELFF.

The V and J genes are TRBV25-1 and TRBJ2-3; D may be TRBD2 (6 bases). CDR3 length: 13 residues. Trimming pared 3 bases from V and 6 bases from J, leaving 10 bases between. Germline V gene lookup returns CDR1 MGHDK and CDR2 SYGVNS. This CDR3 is CASSEFLADTQYF. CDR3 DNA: TGTGCCAGCAGTGAGTTTCTAGCGGATACGCAGTATTTT.

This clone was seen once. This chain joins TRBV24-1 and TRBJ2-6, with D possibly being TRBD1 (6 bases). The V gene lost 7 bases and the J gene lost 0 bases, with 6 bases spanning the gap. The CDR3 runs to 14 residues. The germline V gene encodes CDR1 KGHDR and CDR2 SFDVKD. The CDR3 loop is CATRDSSGANVLTF. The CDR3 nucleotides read TGTGCCACCAGGGACAGCTCTGGGGCCAACGTCCTGACTTTC.

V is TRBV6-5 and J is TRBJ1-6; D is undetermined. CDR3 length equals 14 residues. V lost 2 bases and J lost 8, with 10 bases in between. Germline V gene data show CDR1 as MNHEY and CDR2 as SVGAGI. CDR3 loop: CASSYLLSDSPLHF. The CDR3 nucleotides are TGTGCCAGCAGTTACCTTCTATCGGATTCACCCCTCCACTTT.

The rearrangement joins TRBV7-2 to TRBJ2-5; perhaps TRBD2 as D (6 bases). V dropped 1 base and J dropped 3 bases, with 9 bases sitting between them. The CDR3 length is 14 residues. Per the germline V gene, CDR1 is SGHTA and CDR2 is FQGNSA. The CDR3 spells CASSLGLAKETQYF. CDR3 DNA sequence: TGTGCCAGCAGCTTAGGGCTAGCGAAAGAGACCCAGTACTTC.

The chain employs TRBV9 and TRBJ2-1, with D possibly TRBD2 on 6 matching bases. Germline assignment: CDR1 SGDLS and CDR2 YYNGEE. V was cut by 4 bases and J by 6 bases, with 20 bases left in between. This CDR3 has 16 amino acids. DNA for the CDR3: TGTGCCAGCAGCTCTCGGGACTTCGCACCGGTCAATGAGCAGTTCTTC. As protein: CASSSRDFAPVNEQFF.

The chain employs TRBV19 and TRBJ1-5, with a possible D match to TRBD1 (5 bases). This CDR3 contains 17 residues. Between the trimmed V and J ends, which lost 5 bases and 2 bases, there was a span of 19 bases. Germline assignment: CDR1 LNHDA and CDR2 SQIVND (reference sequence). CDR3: CASSFRTSSFGNQPQHF. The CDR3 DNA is TGTGCCAGTAGTTTCCGGACATCGAGTTTTGGCAATCAGCCCCAGCATTTT.

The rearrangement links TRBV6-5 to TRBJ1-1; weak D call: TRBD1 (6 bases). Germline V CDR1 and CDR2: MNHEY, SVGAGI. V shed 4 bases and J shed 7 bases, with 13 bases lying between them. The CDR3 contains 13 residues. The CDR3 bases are TGTGCCAGCAGTTCGGACAGAGGGGGTGAAGCTTTCTTT. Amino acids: CASSSDRGGEAFF.

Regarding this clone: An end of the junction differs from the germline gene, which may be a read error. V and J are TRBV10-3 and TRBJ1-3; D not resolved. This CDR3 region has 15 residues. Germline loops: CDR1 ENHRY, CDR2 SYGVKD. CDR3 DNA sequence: TGTGCCATCAGGAGGCCGGGAAAGGCTGGCAACACCATATATTTT. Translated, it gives CAIRRPGKAGNTIYF.

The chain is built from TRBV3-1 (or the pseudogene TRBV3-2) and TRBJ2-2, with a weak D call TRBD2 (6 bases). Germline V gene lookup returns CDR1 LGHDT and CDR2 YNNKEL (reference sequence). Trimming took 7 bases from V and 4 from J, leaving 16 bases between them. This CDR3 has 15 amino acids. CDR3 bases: TGTGCCAGCACCACCGCCCAGGGAGGCACCGGGGAGCTGTTTTTT. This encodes CASTTAQGGTGELFF.

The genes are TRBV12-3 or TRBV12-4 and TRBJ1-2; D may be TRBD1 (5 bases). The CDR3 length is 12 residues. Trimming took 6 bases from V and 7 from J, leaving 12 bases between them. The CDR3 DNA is TGTGCCAGCAGCGGGGGAGGTGGTGGCTACACCTTC. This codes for CASSGGGGGYTF.

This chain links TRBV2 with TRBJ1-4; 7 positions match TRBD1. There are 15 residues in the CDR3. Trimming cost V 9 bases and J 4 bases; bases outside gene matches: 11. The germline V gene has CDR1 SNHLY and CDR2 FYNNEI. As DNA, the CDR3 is TGTGCCAGTAGGGACAGTAGGGGCCATAATGAAAAACTGTTTTTT. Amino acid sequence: CASRDSRGHNEKLFF.

The CDR3 protein is CASSVADGSGELFF. The CDR3 region has the DNA TGTGCCAGCAGCGTAGCTGACGGGTCCGGGGAGCTGTTTTTT. The chain couples TRBV9 to TRBJ2-2, with D unclear. Germline-derived CDR1 and CDR2 are SGDLS and YYNGEE. The ends were cut back, 0 bases at V and 6 bases at J, with 9 bases in the middle. The CDR3 has 14 residues.

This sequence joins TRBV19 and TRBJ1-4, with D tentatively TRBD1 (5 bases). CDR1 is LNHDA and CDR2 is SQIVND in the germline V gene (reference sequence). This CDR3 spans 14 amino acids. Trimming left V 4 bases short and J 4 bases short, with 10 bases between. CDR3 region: CASSTRQSNEKLFF. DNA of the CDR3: TGTGCCAGTAGTACGCGACAGAGTAATGAAAAACTGTTTTTT.

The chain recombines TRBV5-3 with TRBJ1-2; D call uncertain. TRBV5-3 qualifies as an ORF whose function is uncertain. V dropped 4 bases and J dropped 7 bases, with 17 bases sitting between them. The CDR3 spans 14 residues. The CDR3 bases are TGTGCCAGAAGCAAGCCGTCAGGAGGTTGTGGCTACACCTTC. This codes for CARSKPSGGCGYTF.

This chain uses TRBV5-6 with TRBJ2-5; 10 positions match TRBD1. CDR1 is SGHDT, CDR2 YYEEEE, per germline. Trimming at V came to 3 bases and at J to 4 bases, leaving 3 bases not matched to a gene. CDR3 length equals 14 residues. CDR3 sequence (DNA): TGTGCCAGCAGCTACCGGGACAGGGGAGAGACCCAGTACTTC. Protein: CASSYRDRGETQYF.

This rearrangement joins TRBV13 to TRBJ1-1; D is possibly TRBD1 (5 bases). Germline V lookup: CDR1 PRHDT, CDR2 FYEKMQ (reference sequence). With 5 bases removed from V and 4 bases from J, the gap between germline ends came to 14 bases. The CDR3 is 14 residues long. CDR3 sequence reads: CASSPTSDTTEAFF. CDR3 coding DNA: TGTGCCAGCAGCCCCACGTCGGACACCACTGAAGCTTTCTTT.

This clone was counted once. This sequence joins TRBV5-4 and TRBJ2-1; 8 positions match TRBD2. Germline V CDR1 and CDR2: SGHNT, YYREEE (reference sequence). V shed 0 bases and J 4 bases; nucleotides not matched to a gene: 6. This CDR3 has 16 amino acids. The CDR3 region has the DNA TGTGCCAGCAGCTTGGCCGGGGGGGTCTCGTACAATGAGCAGTTCTTC. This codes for CASSLAGGVSYNEQFF.

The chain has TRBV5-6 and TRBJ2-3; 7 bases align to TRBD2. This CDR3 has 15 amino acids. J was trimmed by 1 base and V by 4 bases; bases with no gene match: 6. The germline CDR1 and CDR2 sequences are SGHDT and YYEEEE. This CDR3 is CASSPGLGGTDTQYF. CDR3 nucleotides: TGTGCCAGCAGCCCCGGACTAGGTGGCACAGATACGCAGTATTTT.

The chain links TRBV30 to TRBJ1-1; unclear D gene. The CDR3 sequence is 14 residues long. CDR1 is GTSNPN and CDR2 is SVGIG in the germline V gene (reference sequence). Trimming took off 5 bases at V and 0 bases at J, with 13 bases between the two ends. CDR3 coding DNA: TGTGCCTGGGACGTAGGCACAGTGAACACTGAAGCTTTCTTT. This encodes CAWDVGTVNTEAFF.

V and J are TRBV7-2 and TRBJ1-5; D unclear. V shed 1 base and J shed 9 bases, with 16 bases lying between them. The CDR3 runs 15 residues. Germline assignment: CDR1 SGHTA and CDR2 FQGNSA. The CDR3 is CASSLGGGQERPQHF. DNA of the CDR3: TGTGCCAGCAGCTTAGGAGGAGGTCAAGAAAGGCCCCAGCATTTT.